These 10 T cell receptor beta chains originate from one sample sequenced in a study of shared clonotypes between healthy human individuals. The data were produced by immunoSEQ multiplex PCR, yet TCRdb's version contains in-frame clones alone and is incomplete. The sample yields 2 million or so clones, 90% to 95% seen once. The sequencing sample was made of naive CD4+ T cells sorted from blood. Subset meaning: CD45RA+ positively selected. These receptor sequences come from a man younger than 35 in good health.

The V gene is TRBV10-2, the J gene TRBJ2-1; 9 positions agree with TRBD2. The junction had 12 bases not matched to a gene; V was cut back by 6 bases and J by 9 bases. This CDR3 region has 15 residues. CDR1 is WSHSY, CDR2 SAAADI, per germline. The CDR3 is CASRTGTSSTSEQFF. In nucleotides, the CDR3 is TGCGCCAGCAGGACCGGGACTAGCAGTACCTCTGAGCAGTTCTTC.

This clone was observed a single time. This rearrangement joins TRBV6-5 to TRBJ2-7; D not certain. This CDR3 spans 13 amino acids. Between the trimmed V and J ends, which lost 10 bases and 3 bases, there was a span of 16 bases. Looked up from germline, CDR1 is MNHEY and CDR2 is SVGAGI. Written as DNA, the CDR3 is TGTGCCACCGGTCGCGGAGACCACTACGAGCAGTACTTC. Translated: CATGRGDHYEQYF.

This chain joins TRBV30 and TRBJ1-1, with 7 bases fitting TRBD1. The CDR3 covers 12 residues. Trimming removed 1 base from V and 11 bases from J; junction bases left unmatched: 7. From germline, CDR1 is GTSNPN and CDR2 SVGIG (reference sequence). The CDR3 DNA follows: TGTGCCTGGAGTGGGGGTGGACAGGAGGCTTTCTTT. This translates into CAWSGGGQEAFF.

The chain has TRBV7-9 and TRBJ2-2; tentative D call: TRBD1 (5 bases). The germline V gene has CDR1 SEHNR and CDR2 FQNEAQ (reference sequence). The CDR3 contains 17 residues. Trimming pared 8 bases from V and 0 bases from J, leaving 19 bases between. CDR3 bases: TGTGCCAGCCGACTCTCTTACAGGTTTCCGAACACCGGGGAGCTGTTTTTT. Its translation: CASRLSYRFPNTGELFF.

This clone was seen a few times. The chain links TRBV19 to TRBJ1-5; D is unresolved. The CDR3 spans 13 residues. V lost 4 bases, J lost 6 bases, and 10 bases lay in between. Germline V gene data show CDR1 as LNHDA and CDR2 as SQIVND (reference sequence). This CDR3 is CASSNMGGQPQHF. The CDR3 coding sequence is TGTGCCAGTAGTAATATGGGCGGTCAGCCCCAGCATTTT.

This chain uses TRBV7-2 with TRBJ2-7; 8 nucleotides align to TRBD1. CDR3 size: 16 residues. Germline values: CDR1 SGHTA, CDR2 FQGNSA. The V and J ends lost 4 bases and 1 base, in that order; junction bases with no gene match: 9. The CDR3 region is CASSSPGQAPSYEQYF. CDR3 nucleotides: TGTGCCAGCAGCTCCCCGGGACAGGCACCTTCCTACGAGCAGTACTTC.

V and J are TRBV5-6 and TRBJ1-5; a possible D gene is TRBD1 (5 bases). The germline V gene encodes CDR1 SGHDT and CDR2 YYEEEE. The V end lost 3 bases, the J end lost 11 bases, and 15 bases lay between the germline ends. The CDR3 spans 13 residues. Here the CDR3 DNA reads TGTGCCAGCAGCTGGGGGGGACCGCTGGCCCAGCATTTT. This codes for CASSWGGPLAQHF.

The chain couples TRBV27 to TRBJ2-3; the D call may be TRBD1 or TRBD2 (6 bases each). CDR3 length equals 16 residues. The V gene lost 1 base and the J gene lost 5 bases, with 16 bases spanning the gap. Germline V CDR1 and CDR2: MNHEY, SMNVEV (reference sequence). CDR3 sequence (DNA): TGTGCCAGCAGTTTATGGGGGGCGCCGGCAGGAGATACGCAGTATTTT. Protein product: CASSLWGAPAGDTQYF.

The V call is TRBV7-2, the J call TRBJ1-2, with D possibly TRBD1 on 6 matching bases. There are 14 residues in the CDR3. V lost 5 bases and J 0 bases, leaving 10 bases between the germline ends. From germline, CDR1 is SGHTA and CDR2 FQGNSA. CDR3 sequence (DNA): TGTGCCAGCAGCCAGTCAGGGGCTAACTATGGCTACACCTTC. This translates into CASSQSGANYGYTF.

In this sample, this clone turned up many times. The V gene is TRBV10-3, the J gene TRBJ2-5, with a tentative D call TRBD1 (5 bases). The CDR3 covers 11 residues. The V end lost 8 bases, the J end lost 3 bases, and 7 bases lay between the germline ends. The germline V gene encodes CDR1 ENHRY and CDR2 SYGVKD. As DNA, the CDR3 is TGTGCCATCGCACAGGAAGAGACCCAGTACTTC. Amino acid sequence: CAIAQEETQYF.